These T cell receptor beta chains were read from a single sample in a study of cytomegalovirus exposure and HLA in healthy donors. TCRdb's table, derived via immunoSEQ multiplex PCR, lists solely in-frame clones and lacks some. This sample has more than 70,000 clones, with 90% to 96% found just once. Sequenced: PBMCs. All receptors come from a man aged 18 to 29 in good health and CMV-seropositive. Both conserved end residues are part of each CDR3. Not all rows give a size; the values are once, few, many and, for expanded clones, a class.

clone_size v_call cdr3_aa
- TRBV30 CAGGGRTKNIQYF
- TRBV21-1 CASSKSGPPRSNQPQHF
- TRBV27 CASSLLGQPQHF
- TRBV27 CASSLSIQGPYEQYF
- TRBV28 CASSRSGVETQYF
few TRBV15 CATSRRGLAGAGDTQYF
few TRBV29-1 CSVQTLVSSYEQYF
once TRBV6-5 CASTASWNQPQHF
- TRBV27 CASSLGLRNTGELFF
- TRBV12-5 CASGSFGLGQDEQFF
once TRBV2 CASSATGVYGYTF
- TRBV4-2 CASSPDLYNEQFF
- TRBV7-9 CASRQVKQETQYF
- TRBV18 CASSYGTGRPQYF
- TRBV25-1 CASSDFYEQYF
- TRBV19 CASSIDPLAGGHETQYF
once TRBV5-5 CASSLTDRSNQPQHF
once TRBV2 CASRSGTGNEKLFF
- TRBV5-1 CASSPLAGGTYEQYF
- TRBV7-3 CASSKQGNTEAFF
few TRBV25-1 CASSEDYGGSGNTIYF
- TRBV2 CASAGTPRGEQFF
- TRBV18 CASSPGTLGEKLFF
once TRBV11-1 CASSFGNEQFF
- TRBV10-1 CASSDPVSYEQYF